These 20 T cell receptor beta chains share one sample of origin, sequenced in a study of vaccination and CD4 T cells after COVID-19. With the Oncomine TCR Beta short-read assay, DNA from cultured CD4+ T cells was sequenced. Via MiXCR, TCRdb re-called the PCR reads, giving one row per CDR3 protein. The data show some 22,000 distinct CDR3 sequences, approximately 67% seen once. No cognate antigen is known for these TCRs. Treatment: roughly 11-day PBMC culture with coronavirus spike peptide pools or control peptides (ViraFEST assay). This specimen consisted of CD4+ T cells from blood, cultured in vitro, obtained after SARS-CoV-2 vaccination. The receptors come from a human donor who received a COVID-19 vaccine.

The chain combines TRBV11-3 with TRBJ1-1; D is possibly TRBD1 (5 bases). V lost 1 base and J 1 base, leaving 7 bases between the germline ends. CDR1 is SGHNT and CDR2 is YENEEA in the germline V gene. This CDR3 has 14 amino acids. The CDR3 DNA follows: TGTGCCAGCAGCTTAGGGGGGGAGAACACTGAAGCTTTCTTT. It translates to CASSLGGENTEAFF.

The chain carries TRBV5-1 and TRBJ1-2; D remains unclear. In germline, CDR1 is SGHRS, CDR2 YFSETQ. The length of the CDR3 is 14 residues. Trimming took off 2 bases at V and 7 bases at J, with 15 bases between the two ends. CDR3: CASSFGSNMGGYTF. The CDR3 DNA follows: TGCGCCAGCAGCTTTGGTTCGAACATGGGTGGCTACACCTTC.

The V and J genes are TRBV7-2 and TRBJ1-2; D perhaps matches TRBD1 (5 bases). This CDR3 is 15 amino acids long. Trimming stripped 1 base from V and 6 bases from J, with 15 bases between. Germline loops: CDR1 SGHTA, CDR2 FQGNSA. The CDR3 is CASSLDYGGEDGYTF. The CDR3 DNA reads TGTGCCAGCAGCTTAGATTACGGGGGGGAAGATGGCTACACCTTC. The full variable domain, with the rest looked up from reference TRBV7-2 and TRBJ1-2, is GAGVSQSPSNKVTEKGKDVELRCDPISGHTALYWYRQSLGQGLEFLIYFQGNSAPDKSGLPSDRFSAERTGGSVSTLTIQRTQQEDSAVYLCASSLDYGGEDGYTFGSGTRLTVV.

This chain links TRBV2 with TRBJ2-1; 15 bases map to TRBD2. The ends lost 8 bases at V and 10 bases at J; junction bases unmatched: 6. The V gene's germline CDR1 is SNHLY and CDR2 FYNNEI. This CDR3 comprises 14 residues. The CDR3 spells CASLRTSGGVEQFF. In DNA, the CDR3 is TGTGCCAGCCTAAGGACTAGCGGGGGGGTGGAGCAGTTCTTC.

This clonotype was counted a few times. This chain connects TRBV2 to TRBJ2-5; D might be TRBD1 or TRBD2, each matching 5 bases. CDR1 and CDR2 (germline): SNHLY, FYNNEI. The V end was cut by 4 bases, the J end by 5 bases, with 11 bases between. The CDR3 has 13 amino acids. In DNA form, the CDR3 reads TGTGCCAGCAGTGTGGCCGGGACGGAGACCCAGTACTTC. Protein product: CASSVAGTETQYF.

This rearrangement joins TRBV29-1 to TRBJ1-2; D unclear. The germline CDR1 and CDR2 sequences are SQVTM and ANQGSEA. CDR3 length: 12 residues. V was clipped by 6 bases and J by 3 bases, with 11 bases between them. CDR3 sequence (DNA): TGCAGCGTCGCCCGCGACCACTATGGCTACACCTTC. The encoded protein is CSVARDHYGYTF.

This chain uses TRBV24-1 with TRBJ1-2; the D gene is possibly TRBD1 (5 bases). The CDR3 runs 16 residues. Germline-derived CDR1 and CDR2 are KGHDR and SFDVKD. V was cut by 5 bases and J by 7 bases, with 22 bases left in between. CDR3 sequence (DNA): TGTGCCACCAGTGCGAGGTCCGACAGCGCCTTTTCTGGCTACACCTTC. Amino acids: CATSARSDSAFSGYTF.

This clonotype has just a few counts. This chain links TRBV30 with TRBJ1-2; the D is unclear. This CDR3 comprises 12 residues. Germline V gene sequence: CDR1 GTSNPN, CDR2 SVGIG (reference sequence). The germline V and J ends were trimmed by 3 bases and 8 bases, with 13 bases remaining between them. CDR3 residues: CAWRSYRRGYTF. The CDR3 coding sequence is TGTGCCTGGAGGAGCTACCGAAGGGGCTACACCTTC.

The chain couples TRBV7-9 to TRBJ1-1, with TRBD1 identical over 7 bases. The CDR3 is 15 amino acids. Looked up from germline, CDR1 is SEHNR and CDR2 is FQNEAQ (reference sequence). Unmatched junction bases numbered 4, after V lost 2 bases and J lost 1 base. CDR3 in DNA: TGTGCCAGCAGCTTAAAACGGACAGGGAACACTGAAGCTTTCTTT. It translates to CASSLKRTGNTEAFF.

This clonotype was found a few times. This chain joins TRBV10-1 and TRBJ1-2; 12 positions agree with TRBD1. Trimming at V came to 3 bases and at J to 3 bases, leaving 2 bases not matched to a gene. This CDR3 is built from 15 residues. Per germline, CDR1 WNHNN and CDR2 SYGVQD (reference sequence). The CDR3 bases are TGCGCCAGCAGTGATGGGACAGGGGGCGACTATGGCTACACCTTC. Translating it yields CASSDGTGGDYGYTF.

The rearrangement joins TRBV7-2 to TRBJ1-2; perhaps TRBD1 as D (5 bases). This CDR3 region has 14 residues. Germline CDR1 SGHTA, CDR2 FQGNSA. The ends were cut back, 5 bases at V and 1 base at J, with 11 bases in the middle. In DNA form, the CDR3 reads TGTGCCAGCAGCGGGACGGCAAGTAACTATGGCTACACCTTC. Its protein product is CASSGTASNYGYTF. Combining the CDR3 with reference TRBV7-2 and TRBJ1-2 gives the whole variable domain GAGVSQSPSNKVTEKGKDVELRCDPISGHTALYWYRQSLGQGLEFLIYFQGNSAPDKSGLPSDRFSAERTGGSVSTLTIQRTQQEDSAVYLCASSGTASNYGYTFGSGTRLTVV.

The chain employs TRBV5-1 and TRBJ2-5; D gene unclear. Germline V gene data show CDR1 as SGHRS and CDR2 as YFSETQ. Trimming removed 0 bases from V and 2 bases from J, with 5 bases in between. This CDR3 comprises 13 residues. In nucleotides, the CDR3 is TGCGCCAGCAGCTTGGATATGCAAGAGACCCAGTACTTC. Its protein product is CASSLDMQETQYF.

This clonotype was picked up a small number of times. The chain combines TRBV6-2 or TRBV6-3 with TRBJ1-2; the match to TRBD1 covers 7 bases. There are 14 residues in the CDR3. The V and J ends lost 6 bases and 8 bases, in that order; junction bases with no gene match: 12. Germline V CDR1 and CDR2: MNHEY, SVGEGT. CDR3 bases: TGTGCCAGCAGCTACCTGAGGCAGGGGGACGGCTACACCTTC. It specifies CASSYLRQGDGYTF.

This chain links TRBV19 with TRBJ1-5; D is undetermined. The CDR3 length is 15 residues. The V gene lost 3 bases and the J gene lost 4 bases, with 13 bases spanning the gap. Looked up from germline, CDR1 is LNHDA and CDR2 is SQIVND (reference sequence). The CDR3 is CASSIEGAPNQPQHF. Written as DNA, the CDR3 is TGTGCCAGTAGTATCGAGGGCGCCCCTAATCAGCCCCAGCATTTT.

The chain recombines TRBV24-1 with TRBJ1-4, with D possibly being TRBD1 (6 bases). V shed 3 bases and J shed 7 bases, with 17 bases lying between them. The germline CDR1 and CDR2 sequences are KGHDR and SFDVKD. The CDR3 is made up of 16 amino acids. The CDR3, as DNA: TGTGCCACCAGTGATAATCAGGGGTTGGGTGTTGAAAAACTGTTTTTT. This encodes CATSDNQGLGVEKLFF.

This clonotype was counted only a few times. The chain links TRBV20-1 to TRBJ1-5; weak D call: TRBD1 (5 bases). Germline CDR1 DFQATT, CDR2 SNEGSKA (reference sequence). V dropped 5 bases and J dropped 3 bases, with 11 bases sitting between them. The CDR3 has 13 residues. The CDR3 loop reads CSAPGGYNQPQHF. The CDR3, as DNA: TGCAGTGCTCCCGGGGGGTACAATCAGCCCCAGCATTTT.

This chain links TRBV25-1 with TRBJ1-5, with D uncertain. The CDR3 covers 12 residues. Per the germline V gene, CDR1 is MGHDK and CDR2 is SYGVNS. Trimming shortened V by 2 bases and J by 9 bases, and 8 bases separated the two germline ends. CDR3 protein: CASSEVLGPQHF. Written as DNA, the CDR3 is TGTGCCAGCAGTGAAGTACTTGGGCCCCAGCATTTT.

This clonotype was seen just once. Relative to the germline gene, one junction end is altered; a read error may explain this. The chain couples TRBV2 to TRBJ1-2; D remains ambiguous. Germline V gives CDR1 SNHLY, CDR2 FYNNEI. CDR3 size: 14 residues. The CDR3 DNA sequence: TGTGCCAGCAGCTCTATCGGTGTCAACTATGGTTACACCTTC. This sequence encodes CASSSIGVNYGYTF.

The rearrangement links TRBV24-1 to TRBJ2-3; 12 positions agree with TRBD2. V lost 4 bases to trimming and J lost 2 bases; unmatched junction nucleotides: 3. In germline, CDR1 is KGHDR, CDR2 SFDVKD. This CDR3 region has 16 residues. The CDR3 nucleotides read TGTGCCACCAGTGACCGGACTAGCGGGGACACAGATACGCAGTATTTT. It yields the protein CATSDRTSGDTDTQYF.

The genes are TRBV20-1 and TRBJ2-7, with a possible D match to TRBD1 (5 bases). The CDR3 sequence is 13 residues long. Trimming took off 2 bases at V and 6 bases at J, with 14 bases between the two ends. The germline CDR1 and CDR2 sequences are DFQATT and SNEGSKA (reference sequence). The CDR3 DNA follows: TGCAGTGCTAGAATGGGCAGGGCTTCCGAGCAGTACTTC. Translating it yields CSARMGRASEQYF.